The next 2 T cell receptor beta chains were all read from a single sample in a study of T-cell reconstitution after alpha-beta-depleted transplantation in children. TCRbeta library construction was performed incorporating unique molecular identifiers. TCRdb re-derived calls from the PCR reads in MiXCR, one entry per CDR3 protein. The table records a few hundred thousand distinct CDR3 sequences, about a quarter of them present only once. The sample consisted of PBMCs, taken before TCRalphabeta/CD19-depleted stem cell transplant. The receptors derive from a boy younger than two with Wiskott-Aldrich syndrome, due to receive a stem cell transplant.

This clonotype was seen a few times. The rearrangement uses TRBV5-6 and TRBJ2-1, with 7 bases lining up with TRBD2. CDR1 is SGHDT, CDR2 YYEEEE, per germline. The length of the CDR3 is 17 residues. V lost 1 base and J lost 6; bases outside the gene matches: 13. The CDR3, as DNA: TGTGCCAGCAGCTTGAACACCCGACTAGCACGGTTCAATGAGCAGTTCTTC. Its protein is CASSLNTRLARFNEQFF. The full variable domain, with the rest looked up from reference TRBV5-6 and TRBJ2-1, is DAGVTQSPTHLIKTRGQQVTLRCSPKSGHDTVSWYQQALGQGPQFIFQYYEEEERQRGNFPDRFSGHQFPNYSSELNVNALLLGDSALYLCASSLNTRLARFNEQFFGPGTRLTVL.

V gene TRBV4-1 combines with J gene TRBJ2-1, with D perhaps TRBD1 (6 bases). In germline, CDR1 is MGHRA, CDR2 YSYEKL. V was cut by 1 base and J by 8 bases, with 15 bases left in between. The CDR3 loop spans 15 amino acids. This chain's CDR3 is CASSQVAGVLDEQFF. CDR3 nucleotide sequence: TGCGCCAGCAGCCAAGTGGCAGGGGTGTTAGATGAGCAGTTCTTC.